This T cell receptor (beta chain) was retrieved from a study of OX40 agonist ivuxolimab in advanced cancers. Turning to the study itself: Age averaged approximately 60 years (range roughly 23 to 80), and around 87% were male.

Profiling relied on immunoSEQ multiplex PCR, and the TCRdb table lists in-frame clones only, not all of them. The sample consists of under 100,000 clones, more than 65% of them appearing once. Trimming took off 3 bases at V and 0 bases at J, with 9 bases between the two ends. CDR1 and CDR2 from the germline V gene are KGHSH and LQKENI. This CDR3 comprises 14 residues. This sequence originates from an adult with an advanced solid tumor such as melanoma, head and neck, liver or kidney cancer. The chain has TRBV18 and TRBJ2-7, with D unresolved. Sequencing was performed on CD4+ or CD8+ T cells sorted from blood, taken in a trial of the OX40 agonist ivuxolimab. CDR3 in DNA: TGTGCCAGCTCACCCCGAAGCATCTCCTACGAGCAGTACTTC. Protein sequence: CASSPRSISYEQYF.